The 13 T cell receptor beta chains listed next were all sequenced from one sample in a study of T cells in Graves' hyperthyroidism and ophthalmopathy. TCR beta CDR3 sequences were amplified from RNA transcripts. Researchers ran a first-round RT-PCR on the TCR CDR3 using the HTBI primer set. TCRdb reprocessed the multiplex PCR reads with MiXCR, giving one entry per CDR3 protein. Of around 560,000 distinct CDR3 sequences listed, 16% are singletons. Input material: blood. Receptors originate from a woman aged 18-29 years with Graves' hyperthyroidism.

The chain combines TRBV15 with TRBJ2-7, with TRBD1 as a possible D gene (5 bases). The CDR3 totals 16 residues. Germline V CDR1 and CDR2: LNHNV, YYDKDF (reference sequence). V shed 0 bases and J shed 5 bases, with 17 bases lying between them. Here the CDR3 DNA reads TGTGCCACCAGCAGAGAATCAGGGCCCCCTCTACACGAGCAGTACTTC. Its translation is CATSRESGPPLHEQYF.

This clonotype was picked up many times. CDR3: CSGSPGLAGAVEQFF. CDR3 nucleotides: TGCAGTGGGTCACCGGGACTAGCGGGAGCGGTTGAGCAGTTCTTC. This chain links TRBV20-1 with TRBJ2-1; 14 nucleotides line up with TRBD2. Germline V gives CDR1 DFQATT, CDR2 SNEGSKA (reference sequence). V shed 7 bases and J 9 bases; nucleotides not matched to a gene: 11. The CDR3 spans 15 residues.

The rearrangement uses TRBV27 and TRBJ2-2, with TRBD2 matching over 7 bases. The CDR3 loop spans 15 amino acids. Germline CDR1 and CDR2: MNHEY and SMNVEV (reference sequence). J lost 0 bases, V lost 7 bases, and 5 bases had no gene match. CDR3 nucleotides: TGTGCCAGCAAGGAGGGACTAACGAACACCGGGGAGCTGTTTTTT. It codes for CASKEGLTNTGELFF.

This clonotype showed up many times. The V call is TRBV7-2, the J call TRBJ1-1; no definite D call. Trimming stripped 1 base from V and 4 bases from J, with 10 bases between. The CDR3 spans 14 residues. Germline loops: CDR1 SGHTA, CDR2 FQGNSA. The CDR3 DNA follows: TGTGCCAGCAGCTTAGGGGGTGTAGGCACTGAAGCTTTCTTT. Translation: CASSLGGVGTEAFF.

The V call is TRBV20-1, the J call TRBJ2-2, with 8 bases matching TRBD1. The germline CDR1 and CDR2 sequences are DFQATT and SNEGSKA (reference sequence). The length of the CDR3 is 15 residues. V lost 6 bases and J lost 0; bases outside the gene matches: 6. In nucleotides, the CDR3 is TGCAGTGCGGCCGACAGGGGCCCGAACACCGGGGAGCTGTTTTTT. This encodes CSAADRGPNTGELFF.

This chain joins TRBV10-3 and TRBJ2-1; TRBD2 matches 7 bases. From germline, CDR1 is ENHRY and CDR2 SYGVKD. The CDR3 length is 11 residues. The CDR3 is CGSREDNEQFF. In DNA form, the CDR3 reads TGTGGGAGTCGGGAGGACAATGAGCAGTTCTTC.

This chain connects TRBV14 to TRBJ1-4; D call uncertain. The germline CDR1 and CDR2 sequences are SGHDN and FVKESK. This CDR3 has 16 amino acids. V was clipped by 4 bases and J by 6 bases, with 18 bases between them. The CDR3 is CASSRQLRGNYEKLFF. The CDR3 nucleotides read TGTGCCAGCAGCCGCCAGCTACGGGGAAACTATGAAAAACTGTTTTTT. The full variable domain, in which reference TRBV14 and TRBJ1-4 provide the parts outside the CDR3, is EAGVTQFPSHSVIEKGQTVTLRCDPISGHDNLYWYRRVMGKEIKFLLHFVKESKQDESGMPNNRFLAERTGGTYSTLKVQPAELEDSGVYFCASSRQLRGNYEKLFFGSGTQLSVL.

With regard to this clonotype: It may be a read error: a sequence one base away is much more abundant. J is TRBJ2-5 and V is TRBV7-2, with D tentatively TRBD2 (6 bases). CDR1 is SGHTA and CDR2 is FQGNSA in the germline V gene. The CDR3 contains 15 residues. The V end lost 6 bases, the J end lost 4 bases, and 18 bases lay between the germline ends. In nucleotides, the CDR3 is TGTGCCAGCAGTCCAGAGCGGGCCGCCGGAGAGACCCAGTACTTC. Protein sequence: CASSPERAAGETQYF. The full variable domain, completed using reference TRBV7-2 and TRBJ2-5, is GAGVSQSPSNKVTEKGKDVELRCDPISGHTALYWYRQSLGQGLEFLIYFQGNSAPDKSGLPSDRFSAERTGGSVSTLTIQRTQQEDSAVYLCASSPERAAGETQYFGPGTRLLVL.

V and J are TRBV4-1 and TRBJ2-7; 7 bases are shared with TRBD1. The CDR3 is 16 amino acids. Trimming at V came to 2 bases and at J to 0 bases, leaving 7 bases not matched to a gene. Germline lookup yields CDR1 MGHRA and CDR2 YSYEKL. The CDR3 loop is CASSQYPGQSSYEQYF. The DNA for the CDR3 is TGCGCCAGCAGCCAATATCCGGGACAGAGCTCCTACGAGCAGTACTTC.

At least ten counts were recorded for this clonotype. V gene TRBV5-1 combines with J gene TRBJ2-7; 14 bases line up with TRBD2. V shed 0 bases and J 2 bases; nucleotides not matched to a gene: 10. CDR1 is SGHRS, CDR2 YFSETQ, per germline. The CDR3 is 19 residues long. CDR3 protein: CASSLEGLAGVTITYEQYF. DNA for the CDR3: TGCGCCAGCAGCTTGGAGGGACTAGCGGGAGTTACGATAACCTACGAGCAGTACTTC.

The sample holds many counts of this clonotype. This rearrangement joins TRBV3-1 to TRBJ2-2; D remains ambiguous. The CDR3 is made up of 12 amino acids. Germline V gene sequence: CDR1 LGHDT, CDR2 YNNKEL (reference sequence). The V end lost 0 bases, the J end lost 6 bases, and 2 bases lay between the germline ends. The CDR3 sequence: CASSQESGELFF. CDR3 coding DNA: TGTGCCAGCAGCCAAGAATCCGGGGAGCTGTTTTTT.

The chain couples TRBV7-9 to TRBJ2-1; TRBD1 agrees at 8 bases. The CDR3 runs to 16 residues. The V gene end was trimmed by 5 bases and the J gene end by 5 bases; junction bases not matched to a gene: 11. CDR1 is SEHNR, CDR2 FQNEAQ, per germline (reference sequence). Here the CDR3 reads CASSLRPGQADNEQFF. The CDR3 DNA sequence: TGTGCCAGCAGCCTGCGACCGGGACAGGCGGACAATGAGCAGTTCTTC. The entire variable domain, with the rest obtained from reference TRBV7-9 and TRBJ2-1, is as follows: DTGVSQNPRHKITKRGQNVTFRCDPISEHNRLYWYRQTLGQGPEFLTYFQNEAQLEKSRLLSDRFSAERPKGSFSTLEIQRTEQGDSAMYLCASSLRPGQADNEQFFGPGTRLTVL.

This clonotype was seen ten or more times. The chain couples TRBV7-2 to TRBJ2-1, with 9 bases matching TRBD2. CDR3 length equals 19 residues. J gave up 7 bases and V 0 bases, and 16 bases lay outside the gene matches. Germline loops: CDR1 SGHTA, CDR2 FQGNSA. For the CDR3, the DNA is TGTGCCAGCAGCTTAGCCCCCACCGTGAGCGGGAGGATCCTTAATGAGCAGTTCTTC. Encoded protein: CASSLAPTVSGRILNEQFF.